These T cell receptor beta chains were read from a single sample in a study of Graves' ophthalmopathy and Graves' hyperthyroidism. Each CDR3 protein gets one entry after TCRdb re-called the multiplex PCR reads with MiXCR. The repertoire holds about 390,000 distinct CDR3 sequences, with 17% as singletons. Sequenced input: peripheral blood. The receptors stem from an adult woman with stable Graves' hyperthyroidism. Both conserved end residues are part of each CDR3. The D gene is left open where the match is weak. A clone size is listed for some rows: how often the clone was seen (once, few, many), or a class if it is expanded.

V gene,J gene,clone size,D gene,CDR3 DNA,CDR3 protein
TRBV28,TRBJ2-7,many,TRBD1,TGTGCCAGCAGTCCCCCGGGACAGGGGCGGGACGAGCAGTACTTC,CASSPPGQGRDEQYF
TRBV6-5,TRBJ2-5,many,TRBD1,TGTGCCAGCAGTTGGGGGACAGGCGGGGAGACCCAGTACTTC,CASSWGTGGETQYF
TRBV6-2/TRBV6-3,TRBJ1-1,many,.,TGTGCCAGCAGTCCCCCGTGGGACACTGAAGCTTTCTTT,CASSPPWDTEAFF
TRBV30,TRBJ1-5,many,.,TGTGCCTGGAGCCCGGGGACCCAAAATCAGCCCCAGCATTTT,CAWSPGTQNQPQHF
TRBV4-2,TRBJ1-5,many,.,TGTGCCAGCAGCCAAGGCGTGGGGCAGCGGAGCAATCAGCCCCAGCATTTT,CASSQGVGQRSNQPQHF
TRBV18,TRBJ2-7,few,.,TGTGCCAGCTCACCACGGCGGACCTCCTACGAGCAGTACTTC,CASSPRRTSYEQYF
TRBV4-1,TRBJ2-5,many,TRBD2,TGCGCCAGCAGCCAAATCTTCCGGACTAGCGGGAGTGTGGAGACCCAGTACTTC,CASSQIFRTSGSVETQYF
TRBV4-1,TRBJ2-2,few,.,TGCGCCAGCAGCCAATCAGACAGGGGACTAGCCGGGGAGCTGTTTTTT,CASSQSDRGLAGELFF
TRBV6-2/TRBV6-3,TRBJ2-7,many,.,TGTGCCAGCAGTTATCAGACAGCGGGCGAGCAGTACTTC,CASSYQTAGEQYF
TRBV4-3,TRBJ2-4,.,.,TGCGCCAGCAGCCAAGAAGCGGTGGCAGGGGACATTAAGTACTTC,CASSQEAVAGDIKYF
TRBV11-2,TRBJ2-7,few,.,TGTGCCAGCAGCGGATATACGGGACTCCAAAGCTCCTACGAGCAGTACTTC,CASSGYTGLQSSYEQYF
TRBV6-1,TRBJ2-4,many,TRBD1,TGTGCCAGCAGTCCCGACAGGGGCCATACCCTAGCCAAAAACATTCAGTACTTC,CASSPDRGHTLAKNIQYF
TRBV6-5,TRBJ2-7,many,.,TGTGCCAGCAGTTACTCCCACTCCACGTACGAGCAGTACTTC,CASSYSHSTYEQYF
TRBV30,TRBJ2-7,many,.,TGTGCCTGGAGTGCGGAGGCCGTTGCCTACGAGCAGTACTTC,CAWSAEAVAYEQYF
TRBV19,TRBJ1-5,many,.,TGTGCCAGTATGGAGGCTAACAATCAGCCCCAGCATTTT,CASMEANNQPQHF
TRBV28,TRBJ2-7,.,TRBD2,TGTGCCAGCACGGCTCATAGCGGGGCTCTATTCGAGCAGTACTTC,CASTAHSGALFEQYF
TRBV27,TRBJ1-1,.,.,TGTGCCAGCAGTTTATATACAGGATACACTGAAGCTTTCTTT,CASSLYTGYTEAFF
TRBV27,TRBJ1-2,many,.,TGTGCCAGCAGTCCCGACAGGTTCGCTAACTATGGCTACACCTTC,CASSPDRFANYGYTF
TRBV6-5,TRBJ1-1,many,.,TGTGCCAGCAGCCAGGGACCTAAAGCTTTCTTT,CASSQGPKAFF
TRBV20-1,TRBJ2-5,many,.,TGCAGTGCTCGCCGACAACTACAAGAGACCCAGTACTTC,CSARRQLQETQYF
TRBV20-1,TRBJ2-7,many,TRBD2,TGCAGTGCTAGCTCCGGGAGGAAATACGAGCAGTACTTC,CSASSGRKYEQYF
TRBV5-4,TRBJ1-3,many,.,TGTGCCAGCAGCTTTCCAATCCCGACAGTTGATGGAAACACCATATATTTT,CASSFPIPTVDGNTIYF
TRBV29-1,TRBJ2-3,few,.,TGCAGCGCTCCGGGACCCACAGATACGCAGTATTTT,CSAPGPTDTQYF
TRBV19,TRBJ2-4,few,TRBD2,TGTGCCAGTAGTATATTCAGAGCGGGAGGACCCAACAAAAACATTCAGTACTTC,CASSIFRAGGPNKNIQYF
TRBV20-1,TRBJ2-7,.,TRBD1,TGCAGTACTAAAGACCCGGGACAGGGGGCCTACGAGCAGTACTTC,CSTKDPGQGAYEQYF
TRBV6-2/TRBV6-3,TRBJ2-4,.,.,TGTGCCAGCAGCCGAGGGTTAGCCAAAAACATTCAGTACTTC,CASSRGLAKNIQYF
TRBV19,TRBJ1-1,many,.,TGTGCCACCGCCGGGTTCACTGAAGCTTTCTTT,CATAGFTEAFF
TRBV4-1,TRBJ2-5,many,TRBD2,TGCGCCAGCAGCCAGCTGGACGGGAGGGCCGGGGGTAAAGAGACCCAGTACTTC,CASSQLDGRAGGKETQYF
TRBV10-1,TRBJ2-7,many,TRBD2,TGCGCCACCATTGATAGCGGGAGCTCCTACGAGCAGTACTTC,CATIDSGSSYEQYF
TRBV20-1,TRBJ1-2,many,.,TGCAGTGCTAGAGGGCCCTATTCTAACTATGGCTACACCTTC,CSARGPYSNYGYTF
TRBV12-3/TRBV12-4,TRBJ1-5,many,TRBD1,TGTGCCAGCAGTTTCCGGACAGGGGTTGGCCAGCCCCAGCATTTT,CASSFRTGVGQPQHF
TRBV9,TRBJ2-4,many,TRBD2,TGTGCCAGCAGCCCAGGACTAGCGGGATTAAAAAACATTCAGTACTTC,CASSPGLAGLKNIQYF
TRBV6-1,TRBJ2-5,many,TRBD2,TGTGCCAGCAGAACTCCGGGGGGAGAGACCCAGTACTTC,CASRTPGGETQYF
TRBV24-1,TRBJ2-7,many,TRBD2,TGTGCCACCAGTGATTTTCGGGAGGGCGGAGCCGGGAAGCAGTACTTC,CATSDFREGGAGKQYF
TRBV28,TRBJ1-2,many,.,TGTGCCAGCAGTTCCCGCTCCAGCATCTATGGCTACACCTTC,CASSSRSSIYGYTF
TRBV20-1,TRBJ1-5,few,TRBD1,TGCAGTGGATTCCCGGGACAGGGGGATAGTCAGCCCCAGCATTTT,CSGFPGQGDSQPQHF
TRBV6-5,TRBJ2-5,many,TRBD2,TGTGCCACATTAGCGGGAGGGATCCAAGAGACCCAGTACTTC,CATLAGGIQETQYF
TRBV2,TRBJ2-5,many,TRBD2,TGTGCCAGCAGCGGGGCGAGCGGGAGGGCTAAAGAGACCCAGTACTTC,CASSGASGRAKETQYF
TRBV6-1,TRBJ2-2,many,.,TGTGCCAGCAGTAGAGTCCAGGGAGGCACCGGGGAGCTGTTTTTT,CASSRVQGGTGELFF
TRBV5-1,TRBJ2-2,many,.,TGCGCCAGCAGCGCGACGCGTGGGGAGCTGTTTTTT,CASSATRGELFF
TRBV7-2,TRBJ2-7,few,TRBD1,TGTGCCAGCAGCTTAGTGTACAGGGGGCAGTACGAGCAGTACTTC,CASSLVYRGQYEQYF
TRBV7-8,TRBJ1-2,many,TRBD1,TGTGCCAGCAGCTTCTTAGGACAGGGGGCCGATGGCTACACCTTC,CASSFLGQGADGYTF
TRBV29-1,TRBJ1-5,many,TRBD1,TGCAGCGCAAGACAGGGTTCCTCGGAGCCCCAGCATTTT,CSARQGSSEPQHF
TRBV28,TRBJ2-5,.,.,TGTGCCAGCGTTGATACAGTAGCTCAAGAGACCCAGTACTTC,CASVDTVAQETQYF
TRBV27,TRBJ1-1,many,.,TGTGCCAGTCGGGTCGGCGGACCGAACACTGAAGCTTTCTTT,CASRVGGPNTEAFF
TRBV28,TRBJ2-5,many,.,TGTGCCAGCAGTGAGGGCCGGCAAGAGACCCAGTACTTC,CASSEGRQETQYF
TRBV10-3,TRBJ1-5,.,TRBD1,TGTGCCATCAGTGAGGACAGGGACAATCAGCCCCAGCATTTT,CAISEDRDNQPQHF
TRBV9,TRBJ1-1,many,.,TGTGCCAGCAGCGTAGGAGGGAGGAACACTGAAGCTTTCTTT,CASSVGGRNTEAFF
TRBV12-3/TRBV12-4,TRBJ1-1,many,.,TGTGTCAGCAGCTCCCGGGATATGGGGGCCTACACTGAAGCTTTCTTT,CVSSSRDMGAYTEAFF
TRBV18,TRBJ2-7,.,.,TGTGCCAGCTCACCGATAATGCGGGCGCTATCCTACGAGCAGTACTTC,CASSPIMRALSYEQYF
TRBV24-1,TRBJ2-2,many,TRBD2,TGTGCCACCAGTTCTAGCGGGGCCGGGGAGCTGTTTTTT,CATSSSGAGELFF
TRBV11-1,TRBJ1-1,many,TRBD1,TGTGCCAGCAGCTCCCCCCGAGTCCCGGGACAGGGCCCTGAAGCTTTCTTT,CASSSPRVPGQGPEAFF
TRBV11-2,TRBJ2-3,.,.,TGTGCCAGCAGCTTAGTTTGGGTACGATTTAGCACAGATACGCAGTATTTT,CASSLVWVRFSTDTQYF